This T cell receptor beta chain was identified during a study of T cell responses to AZD1222 COVID-19 vaccine. Study-level findings and limits: The sample set comprised mostly white British donors with more females, and clonal diversity was possibly underestimated.

This CDR3 comprises 16 residues. Trimming pared 0 bases from V and 6 bases from J, leaving 12 bases between. In germline, CDR1 is MNHEY, CDR2 SMNVEV (reference sequence). This table comes from immunoSEQ multiplex PCR, and its TCRdb copy is limited to in-frame clones, with some not included. The sample has fewer than 100,000 clones, roughly 83% seen once. Only one count was recorded for this clone. Its specificity is unknown. This specimen was peripheral blood, taken 28 days after the second AZD1222 dose. This sequence joins TRBV27 and TRBJ1-6; tentatively, D is TRBD1 (5 bases). The TCR originated in an adult who received the AZD1222 COVID-19 vaccine. The chain's CDR3 is CASSLSTDTRNSPLHF. CDR3 sequence (DNA): TGTGCCAGCAGTTTATCGACGGACACCCGTAATTCACCCCTCCACTTT.